Listed below are T cell receptor beta chains from one sample, sequenced in a study of identical twins. TCRdb redid the calling of the 5' RACE reads with MiXCR, one entry per CDR3 protein. Of roughly 700,000 distinct CDR3 sequences in the sample, roughly 8% are singletons; the top ten hold approximately 0.96%. The same sample was also used in a study of yellow fever vaccine responses in identical twins.

Sequenced material: PBMCs. The receptor set was obtained from a woman aged 18-30 years in good health. The CDR3 runs from the conserved cysteine through the conserved F or W. The D gene is left open where the match is weak. The listing skips clone size in some rows; elsewhere it reads once, few, many or a size class.

v_call: TRBV29-1; j_call: TRBJ2-1; clone_size: few; d_call: NA; cdr3_aa: CSAERGASSYNEQFF; cdr3_nt: TGCAGCGCCGAGAGGGGCGCCAGCTCCTACAATGAGCAGTTCTTC
v_call: TRBV3-1; j_call: TRBJ2-1; clone_size: NA; d_call: NA; cdr3_aa: CASSQPGFFHEQFF; cdr3_nt: TGTGCCAGCAGCCAGCCCGGGTTTTTTCATGAGCAGTTCTTC
v_call: TRBV2; j_call: TRBJ2-7; clone_size: few; d_call: NA; cdr3_aa: CASSEYESHEQYF; cdr3_nt: TGTGCCAGCAGTGAATATGAAAGCCACGAGCAGTACTTC
v_call: TRBV5-1; j_call: TRBJ2-1; clone_size: few; d_call: NA; cdr3_aa: CASSVLTRSYNEQFF; cdr3_nt: TGCGCCAGCAGCGTCCTCACTAGGTCCTACAATGAGCAGTTCTTC
v_call: TRBV5-6; j_call: TRBJ2-3; clone_size: NA; d_call: TRBD1; cdr3_aa: CASNSLRDRGLTDTQYF; cdr3_nt: TGTGCCAGCAACTCGCTCCGGGACAGGGGGCTTACAGATACGCAGTATTTT
v_call: TRBV12-3/TRBV12-4; j_call: TRBJ2-3; clone_size: few; d_call: TRBD2; cdr3_aa: CASIPGLAADTQYF; cdr3_nt: TGTGCCAGCATCCCCGGGCTAGCGGCAGATACGCAGTATTTT
v_call: TRBV25-1; j_call: TRBJ2-3; clone_size: few; d_call: NA; cdr3_aa: CASSDYSGTDTQYF; cdr3_nt: TGTGCCAGCAGTGATTATAGCGGCACAGATACGCAGTATTTT
v_call: TRBV30; j_call: TRBJ1-4; clone_size: NA; d_call: NA; cdr3_aa: CAWSVVTLRNEKLFF; cdr3_nt: TGTGCCTGGAGTGTAGTGACCCTCCGAAATGAAAAACTGTTTTTT
v_call: TRBV9; j_call: TRBJ1-6; clone_size: many; d_call: NA; cdr3_aa: CASSVQGTNNSPLHF; cdr3_nt: TGTGCCAGCAGCGTACAGGGTACAAATAATTCACCCCTCCACTTT
v_call: TRBV9; j_call: TRBJ2-7; clone_size: NA; d_call: TRBD1; cdr3_aa: CASSPRQGAFYEQYF; cdr3_nt: TGTGCCAGCAGCCCCCGACAGGGGGCCTTCTACGAGCAGTACTTC
v_call: TRBV5-8; j_call: TRBJ2-5; clone_size: NA; d_call: NA; cdr3_aa: CASSLNTDDQETQYF; cdr3_nt: TGTGCCAGCAGCTTGAACACTGACGACCAAGAGACCCAGTACTTC
v_call: TRBV29-1; j_call: TRBJ2-5; clone_size: NA; d_call: TRBD2; cdr3_aa: CSVDGLAGYQETQYF; cdr3_nt: TGCAGCGTTGATGGGCTAGCGGGTTACCAAGAGACCCAGTACTTC
v_call: TRBV27; j_call: TRBJ1-5; clone_size: few; d_call: NA; cdr3_aa: CASRTGSLSNQPQHF; cdr3_nt: TGTGCCAGCAGAACAGGGTCCCTTAGCAATCAGCCCCAGCATTTT
v_call: TRBV12-3/TRBV12-4; j_call: TRBJ2-2; clone_size: NA; d_call: TRBD2; cdr3_aa: CASSLGLGGGADGELFF; cdr3_nt: TGTGCCAGCAGTTTGGGCCTTGGCGGGGGGGCCGACGGGGAGCTGTTTTTT
v_call: TRBV28; j_call: TRBJ2-7; clone_size: NA; d_call: TRBD1; cdr3_aa: CASSFIRQGTYEQYF; cdr3_nt: TGTGCCAGCAGTTTTATCAGACAGGGGACCTACGAGCAGTACTTC
v_call: TRBV10-3; j_call: TRBJ2-2; clone_size: NA; d_call: NA; cdr3_aa: CAINISPGELFF; cdr3_nt: TGTGCCATCAATATTAGCCCCGGGGAGCTGTTTTTT
v_call: TRBV15; j_call: TRBJ2-1; clone_size: many; d_call: TRBD2; cdr3_aa: CATGAGGYNEQFF; cdr3_nt: TGTGCCACCGGGGCGGGGGGGTACAATGAGCAGTTCTTC
v_call: TRBV7-9; j_call: TRBJ1-1; clone_size: NA; d_call: TRBD1; cdr3_aa: CASSLAGQAPNTEAFF; cdr3_nt: TGTGCCAGCAGCTTAGCCGGACAGGCTCCGAACACTGAAGCTTTCTTT
v_call: TRBV5-1; j_call: TRBJ2-5; clone_size: NA; d_call: TRBD1; cdr3_aa: CASSSRQGVYQETQYF; cdr3_nt: TGCGCCAGCAGCTCCCGACAGGGGGTATACCAAGAGACCCAGTACTTC
v_call: TRBV10-3; j_call: TRBJ1-2; clone_size: few; d_call: NA; cdr3_aa: CAISDGQGDVYGYTF; cdr3_nt: TGTGCCATCAGTGATGGCCAGGGTGATGTCTATGGCTACACCTTC
v_call: TRBV12-3/TRBV12-4; j_call: TRBJ1-2; clone_size: few; d_call: NA; cdr3_aa: CASLQTNYGYTF; cdr3_nt: TGTGCCAGCCTACAGACTAACTATGGCTACACCTTC
v_call: TRBV25-1; j_call: TRBJ1-1; clone_size: NA; d_call: NA; cdr3_aa: CASSVYGGEGTEAFF; cdr3_nt: TGTGCCAGCAGTGTGTACGGGGGGGAGGGGACTGAAGCTTTCTTT
v_call: TRBV6-5; j_call: TRBJ2-5; clone_size: NA; d_call: NA; cdr3_aa: CASGALKETQYF; cdr3_nt: TGTGCCAGCGGAGCACTTAAGGAGACCCAGTACTTC
v_call: TRBV7-2; j_call: TRBJ2-2; clone_size: few; d_call: TRBD2; cdr3_aa: CASSLAGLARTGELFF; cdr3_nt: TGTGCCAGCAGCTTAGCGGGACTAGCGAGAACCGGGGAGCTGTTTTTT
v_call: TRBV10-1; j_call: TRBJ1-1; clone_size: few; d_call: NA; cdr3_aa: CASRLEPNTEAFF; cdr3_nt: TGCGCCAGCAGATTGGAGCCGAACACTGAAGCTTTCTTT
v_call: TRBV6-2/TRBV6-3; j_call: TRBJ2-7; clone_size: NA; d_call: TRBD1; cdr3_aa: CASSPRQGSTYEQYF; cdr3_nt: TGTGCCAGCAGTCCCCGACAGGGGTCCACCTACGAGCAGTACTTC
v_call: TRBV20-1; j_call: TRBJ2-1; clone_size: many; d_call: NA; cdr3_aa: CSVQDNNEQFF; cdr3_nt: TGCAGTGTTCAGGATAACAATGAGCAGTTCTTC
v_call: TRBV7-6; j_call: TRBJ2-3; clone_size: many; d_call: NA; cdr3_aa: CASSLAGGLDTQYF; cdr3_nt: TGTGCCAGCAGCTTAGCGGGAGGCTTAGATACGCAGTATTTT
v_call: TRBV12-3/TRBV12-4; j_call: TRBJ2-1; clone_size: NA; d_call: NA; cdr3_aa: CASVPGWGRYNEQFF; cdr3_nt: TGTGCCAGCGTCCCGGGGTGGGGGAGATACAATGAGCAGTTCTTC
v_call: TRBV7-9; j_call: TRBJ1-1; clone_size: few; d_call: NA; cdr3_aa: CASSPGWGGNTEAFF; cdr3_nt: TGTGCCAGCAGCCCCGGGTGGGGTGGGAACACTGAAGCTTTCTTT
v_call: TRBV4-2; j_call: TRBJ1-1; clone_size: NA; d_call: TRBD1; cdr3_aa: CASSLNKGTEAFF; cdr3_nt: TGTGCCAGCAGCCTTAACAAAGGGACAGAGGCTTTCTTT
v_call: TRBV5-1; j_call: TRBJ1-1; clone_size: few; d_call: NA; cdr3_aa: CASSLATAFTEAFF; cdr3_nt: TGCGCCAGCAGCTTGGCAACAGCGTTCACTGAAGCTTTCTTT
v_call: TRBV12-3/TRBV12-4; j_call: TRBJ2-7; clone_size: few; d_call: TRBD1; cdr3_aa: CASSPITGGAIHEQYF; cdr3_nt: TGTGCCAGCAGTCCAATCACAGGGGGCGCAATCCACGAGCAGTACTTC
v_call: TRBV28; j_call: TRBJ2-2; clone_size: few; d_call: NA; cdr3_aa: CAIPGRVAGELFF; cdr3_nt: TGTGCCATACCAGGAAGGGTCGCCGGGGAGCTGTTTTTT
v_call: TRBV24-1; j_call: TRBJ2-1; clone_size: many; d_call: NA; cdr3_aa: CATSELGPANEQFF; cdr3_nt: TGTGCCACCAGTGAGCTAGGTCCCGCCAATGAGCAGTTCTTC
v_call: TRBV9; j_call: TRBJ2-1; clone_size: NA; d_call: TRBD2; cdr3_aa: CASSVASLAGGNNEQFF; cdr3_nt: TGTGCCAGCAGCGTAGCTTCGCTAGCGGGAGGGAACAATGAGCAGTTCTTC
v_call: TRBV11-2; j_call: TRBJ2-7; clone_size: NA; d_call: NA; cdr3_aa: CASSASSGQYF; cdr3_nt: TGTGCCAGCAGCGCTTCATCAGGGCAGTACTTC
v_call: TRBV29-1; j_call: TRBJ1-1; clone_size: NA; d_call: NA; cdr3_aa: CSVGANTEAFF; cdr3_nt: TGCAGCGTCGGGGCGAACACTGAAGCTTTCTTT
v_call: TRBV5-1; j_call: TRBJ2-3; clone_size: few; d_call: NA; cdr3_aa: CASSSVGKPSTDTQYF; cdr3_nt: TGCGCCAGCAGCTCGGTAGGGAAGCCTAGCACAGATACGCAGTATTTT
v_call: TRBV9; j_call: TRBJ2-2; clone_size: NA; d_call: NA; cdr3_aa: CASSAPLGPGELFF; cdr3_nt: TGTGCCAGCAGCGCACCCCTAGGACCCGGGGAGCTGTTTTTT
v_call: TRBV12-3/TRBV12-4; j_call: TRBJ2-3; clone_size: many; d_call: NA; cdr3_aa: CASSLLRLDTQYF; cdr3_nt: TGTGCCAGCAGTTTACTGCGATTGGATACGCAGTATTTT
v_call: TRBV5-4; j_call: TRBJ2-2; clone_size: NA; d_call: NA; cdr3_aa: CASSLPGPAGELFF; cdr3_nt: TGTGCCAGCAGCTTGCCAGGGCCTGCCGGGGAGCTGTTTTTT
v_call: TRBV29-1; j_call: TRBJ1-1; clone_size: few; d_call: NA; cdr3_aa: CSVWNTEAFF; cdr3_nt: TGCAGCGTATGGAACACTGAAGCTTTCTTT
v_call: TRBV4-3; j_call: TRBJ1-2; clone_size: NA; d_call: NA; cdr3_aa: CASSQDSGFERSYGYTF; cdr3_nt: TGCGCCAGCAGCCAAGATTCTGGCTTTGAGCGTTCCTATGGCTACACCTTC
v_call: TRBV2; j_call: TRBJ1-2; clone_size: few; d_call: NA; cdr3_aa: CASRGLGDYGYTF; cdr3_nt: TGTGCCAGCAGGGGCCTCGGGGACTATGGCTACACCTTC
v_call: TRBV6-5; j_call: TRBJ2-3; clone_size: few; d_call: TRBD2; cdr3_aa: CASSYTGTSGLTDTQYF; cdr3_nt: TGTGCCAGCAGTTACACCGGGACTAGCGGGCTCACAGATACGCAGTATTTT
v_call: TRBV12-3/TRBV12-4; j_call: TRBJ2-3; clone_size: few; d_call: NA; cdr3_aa: CASSLGGRRNTQYF; cdr3_nt: TGTGCCAGCAGTTTAGGCGGGCGCAGGAATACGCAGTATTTT
v_call: TRBV29-1; j_call: TRBJ2-7; clone_size: few; d_call: NA; cdr3_aa: CSAETGGYEQYF; cdr3_nt: TGCAGCGCTGAGACTGGGGGATACGAGCAGTACTTC
v_call: TRBV14; j_call: TRBJ2-7; clone_size: few; d_call: NA; cdr3_aa: CASSQDSSWQYF; cdr3_nt: TGTGCCAGCAGCCAGGACAGTTCCTGGCAGTACTTC
v_call: TRBV7-9; j_call: TRBJ1-1; clone_size: many; d_call: NA; cdr3_aa: CASSYRESSLNTEAFF; cdr3_nt: TGTGCCAGCAGCTACCGGGAGTCGAGTCTGAACACTGAAGCTTTCTTT
v_call: TRBV5-5; j_call: TRBJ2-5; clone_size: NA; d_call: TRBD1; cdr3_aa: CASSSTGDPRLETQYF; cdr3_nt: TGTGCCAGCAGCTCAACAGGGGACCCTCGATTGGAGACCCAGTACTTC
v_call: TRBV5-1; j_call: TRBJ2-7; clone_size: NA; d_call: TRBD2; cdr3_aa: CASSIGLASSYEQYF; cdr3_nt: TGCGCCAGCAGCATCGGACTAGCGAGCTCCTACGAGCAGTACTTC
v_call: TRBV20-1; j_call: TRBJ2-5; clone_size: few; d_call: TRBD2; cdr3_aa: CSARGDRLAYEETQYF; cdr3_nt: TGCAGTGCTAGAGGAGATCGACTAGCGTACGAAGAGACCCAGTACTTC